A single T cell receptor beta chain is shown here with its context. Antigen: not known. Use of 60 Vbeta and 13 Jbeta primers characterized the PCR. Assay used: immunoSEQ multiplex PCR; TCRdb lists only in-frame clones, some missing. The table includes about 140,000 clones, roughly 80% detected once. This sample is drawn from a study of cytomegalovirus exposure and HLA in healthy donors. The CDR3 loop spans 20 amino acids. Study results and caveats: An Asian-associated ancestry cluster reportedly showed fewer N-insertions than the roughly 600-donor mean in a later analysis. A later analysis appeared to link common viral pathogens to several of the most significant clusters.

The chain has TRBV21-1 and TRBJ1-6; the table's D call, TRBD1, has no DNA check behind it. TRBV21-1 is shown as a pseudogene. This TCR was recovered from a woman aged 45-65 years in good health and CMV-seronegative. The sample consisted of PBMCs. CDR3 in DNA: TGTGCCAGCAGCAAGGTGGACAGGGGAGGTTTAAACGCCTATAATTCACCCCTCCACTTT. It is translated as CASSKVDRGGLNAYNSPLHF.